The 21 T cell receptor beta chains below come from one sample, sequenced in a study of blood T cell repertoires in COVID-19. Here immunoSEQ multiplex PCR was the method, and the copy in TCRdb shows in-frame clones only, minus some. The sample contains some 190,000 clones, roughly 84% of which appear only once. The sequencing sample was made of peripheral blood. The receptors were sampled from a human donor in a cohort sampled during active COVID-19.

The chain joins TRBV5-1 to TRBJ2-1, with 9 bases aligning to TRBD1. The CDR3 consists of 16 residues. Trimming cost V 3 bases and J 7 bases; bases outside gene matches: 11. Per the germline V gene, CDR1 is SGHRS and CDR2 is YFSETQ. CDR3 protein: CASSSRTGATVNEQFF. CDR3 DNA sequence: TGCGCCAGCAGCTCGCGGACAGGGGCGACAGTAAATGAGCAGTTCTTC.

J is TRBJ1-6 and V is TRBV5-1; perhaps TRBD1 as D (5 bases). CDR3 length: 16 residues. V was trimmed by 0 bases and J by 6 bases, leaving 13 bases between them. Germline-derived CDR1 and CDR2 are SGHRS and YFSETQ. The DNA for the CDR3 is TGCGCCAGCAGCTTGGGTGGGTTACAGGTTAATTCACCCCTCCACTTT. Amino acid sequence: CASSLGGLQVNSPLHF. The full variable domain, in which reference TRBV5-1 and TRBJ1-6 provide the parts outside the CDR3, is KAGVTQTPRYLIKTRGQQVTLSCSPISGHRSVSWYQQTPGQGLQFLFEYFSETQRNKGNFPGRFSGRQFSNSRSEMNVSTLELGDSALYLCASSLGGLQVNSPLHFGNGTRLTVT.

The rearrangement links TRBV5-1 to TRBJ2-3; no clear D gene. This CDR3 is 12 amino acids long. In germline, CDR1 is SGHRS, CDR2 YFSETQ. V shed 4 bases and J shed 2 bases, with 5 bases lying between them. The chain's CDR3 is CASSPYTDTQYF. DNA for the CDR3: TGCGCCAGCAGCCCCTACACAGATACGCAGTATTTT.

The gene calls are TRBV28 and TRBJ1-2, with D hard to call. The CDR3 runs 12 residues. The germline V gene encodes CDR1 MDHEN and CDR2 SYDVKM. Trimming left V 6 bases short and J 3 bases short, with 8 bases between. This CDR3 reads CASSVTDYGYTF. CDR3 bases: TGTGCCAGCAGCGTCACAGACTATGGCTACACCTTC.

This chain links TRBV6-5 with TRBJ2-5; maybe TRBD2 (6 bases). This CDR3 has 15 amino acids. Trimming cost V 2 bases and J 5 bases, with 15 bases left between them. Germline V gene lookup returns CDR1 MNHEY and CDR2 SVGAGI. CDR3 nucleotides: TGTGCCAGCAGTTACGGGGACTCCCTCGCTGAGACCCAGTACTTC. Translating it yields CASSYGDSLAETQYF.

CDR3 amino acids: CASSPVNTGELFF. The DNA for the CDR3 is TGTGCCAGCAGTCCGGTGAACACCGGGGAGCTGTTTTTT. This chain joins TRBV6-5 and TRBJ2-2, with D hard to call. This CDR3 region has 13 residues. The V gene lost 5 bases and the J gene lost 1 base, with 5 bases spanning the gap. Germline lookup yields CDR1 MNHEY and CDR2 SVGAGI.

The chain links TRBV10-3 to TRBJ1-1; 7 positions match TRBD1. Germline values: CDR1 ENHRY, CDR2 SYGVKD. V shed 4 bases and J 8 bases; nucleotides not matched to a gene: 10. CDR3 length: 14 amino acids. CDR3 in amino acids: CAISGERQGAEAFF. CDR3 bases: TGTGCCATCAGTGGAGAGCGACAGGGAGCAGAAGCTTTCTTT.

This chain connects TRBV6-5 to TRBJ2-5; the match to TRBD1 covers 9 bases. This CDR3 has 13 residues. With 6 bases clipped from V and 3 bases from J, the junction kept 2 bases outside the gene matches. Germline V lookup: CDR1 MNHEY, CDR2 SVGAGI. The DNA for the CDR3 is TGTGCCAGCAGGCGGACAGGGGAAGAGACCCAGTACTTC. Translated: CASRRTGEETQYF.

The chain joins TRBV18 to TRBJ2-3, with 9 bases matching TRBD2. Germline V gives CDR1 KGHSH, CDR2 LQKENI. There are 17 residues in the CDR3. V was pared by 2 bases and J by 4 bases, with 10 bases of the junction left unmatched. The CDR3 spells CASSPRLAGRFADTQYF. The CDR3 DNA sequence: TGTGCCAGCTCACCAAGGCTAGCGGGAAGGTTTGCAGATACGCAGTATTTT. Variable domain in full (rest from reference TRBV18 and TRBJ2-3): NAGVMQNPRHLVRRRGQEARLRCSPMKGHSHVYWYRQLPEEGLKFMVYLQKENIIDESGMPKERFSAEFPKEGPSILRIQQVVRGDSAAYFCASSPRLAGRFADTQYFGPGTRLTVL.

The genes are TRBV7-9 and TRBJ1-2, with 9 positions matching TRBD1. Germline V gene sequence: CDR1 SEHNR, CDR2 FQNEAQ (reference sequence). Trimming took 3 bases from V and 5 from J; bases not matched to a gene: 1. The CDR3 covers 13 residues. CDR3: CASSFGQGYGYTF. The CDR3 region has the DNA TGTGCCAGCAGCTTTGGACAGGGGTATGGCTACACCTTC.

This clone was counted between two and nine times. This chain connects TRBV19 to TRBJ2-1; D might be TRBD2 (5 bases). Trimming stripped 5 bases from V and 4 bases from J, with 15 bases between. Germline CDR1 is LNHDA and CDR2 is SQIVND (reference sequence). The CDR3 contains 15 residues. This chain's CDR3 is CASSAEASGYNEQFF. The DNA for the CDR3 is TGTGCCAGTAGTGCCGAGGCTTCGGGGTACAATGAGCAGTTCTTC.

The gene calls are TRBV12-3 or TRBV12-4 and TRBJ2-1, with 7 bases aligning to TRBD2. Germline trimming cut 1 base from V and 10 bases from J; bases unmatched to any gene: 4. This CDR3 contains 13 residues. The CDR3 DNA sequence: TGTGCCAGCAGTTTAGTTCCGGGGGGAGAGCAGTTCTTC. Amino acids: CASSLVPGGEQFF.

This rearrangement joins TRBV4-2 to TRBJ2-6, with D possibly TRBD1 on 6 matching bases. This CDR3 spans 15 amino acids. CDR1 LGHNA and CDR2 YNFKEQ come from the germline V gene. V shed 4 bases and J shed 1 base, with 8 bases lying between them. CDR3 amino acids: CASSPTGSGANVLTF. Here the CDR3 DNA reads TGTGCCAGCAGCCCCACAGGGTCTGGGGCCAACGTCCTGACTTTC.

The V call is TRBV5-1, the J call TRBJ1-2, with D perhaps TRBD1 (5 bases). Trimming shortened V by 2 bases and J by 4 bases, and 18 bases separated the two germline ends. This CDR3 region has 16 residues. Germline values: CDR1 SGHRS, CDR2 YFSETQ. The CDR3 DNA sequence: TGCGCCAGCAGCTTAAGTCTCACAGGCTCACCCTATGGCTACACCTTC. Protein product: CASSLSLTGSPYGYTF.

This clone was observed a few times. The J gene is TRBJ2-7, the V gene TRBV5-1; D ambiguous. CDR1 is SGHRS and CDR2 is YFSETQ in the germline V gene. Trimming stripped 3 bases from V and 0 bases from J, with 7 bases between. The CDR3 has 13 residues. In DNA, the CDR3 is TGCGCCAGCAGCTGTCCAGACTCCTACGAGCAGTACGTC. Its protein product is CASSCPDSYEQYV.

This clone was counted once. V is TRBV24-1 and J is TRBJ1-2, with D possibly matching TRBD1 (5 bases). Trimming removed 2 bases from V and 4 bases from J, with 16 bases in between. Germline V CDR1 and CDR2: KGHDR, SFDVKD. This CDR3 comprises 16 residues. In DNA, the CDR3 is TGTGCCACCAGTGATTCCCCGACAGAAGTCCCCTATGGCTACACCTTC. Its translation is CATSDSPTEVPYGYTF.

The chain uses TRBV6-5 and TRBJ1-4, with D uncertain. Trimming removed 6 bases from V and 3 bases from J, with 14 bases in between. This CDR3 comprises 15 residues. CDR1 and CDR2 from the germline V gene are MNHEY and SVGAGI. Here the CDR3 reads CASSTFEGANEKLFF. CDR3 bases: TGTGCCAGCAGCACCTTTGAGGGAGCTAATGAAAAACTGTTTTTT.

The chain uses TRBV4-1 and TRBJ1-4, with 9 bases aligning to TRBD1. J gave up 5 bases and V 5 bases, and 15 bases lay outside the gene matches. The CDR3 is 18 amino acids. Germline loops: CDR1 MGHRA, CDR2 YSYEKL. CDR3 in amino acids: CASSKQKTTGGQNEKLFF. In nucleotides, the CDR3 is TGCGCCAGCAGCAAACAAAAAACCACAGGGGGCCAGAATGAAAAACTGTTTTTT.

The chain joins TRBV7-2 to TRBJ2-5; D may be TRBD2 (6 bases). The CDR3 length is 14 residues. Germline CDR1 SGHTA, CDR2 FQGNSA. Trimming stripped 0 bases from V and 2 bases from J, with 7 bases between. CDR3 sequence: CASSLAGGQETQYF. CDR3 nucleotide sequence: TGTGCCAGCAGCTTAGCCGGGGGACAAGAGACCCAGTACTTC. Supplemented by reference TRBV7-2 and TRBJ2-5, the full variable domain reads GAGVSQSPSNKVTEKGKDVELRCDPISGHTALYWYRQSLGQGLEFLIYFQGNSAPDKSGLPSDRFSAERTGGSVSTLTIQRTQQEDSAVYLCASSLAGGQETQYFGPGTRLLVL.

The genes are TRBV7-3 and TRBJ2-2; 8 bases fit TRBD1. Germline loops: CDR1 SGHTA, CDR2 FQGTGA. The ends lost 5 bases at V and 0 bases at J; junction bases unmatched: 8. This CDR3 is built from 17 residues. The CDR3 protein is CASSPYPDRANTGELFF. The CDR3, as DNA: TGTGCCAGCAGCCCTTACCCGGACAGGGCGAACACCGGGGAGCTGTTTTTT.

This chain connects TRBV6-1 to TRBJ1-2; D gene ambiguous. Looked up from germline, CDR1 is MNHNS and CDR2 is SASEGT. The CDR3 runs 16 residues. The V gene lost 0 bases and the J gene lost 4 bases, with 15 bases spanning the gap. CDR3 region: CASSEAEGGGSYGYTF. In nucleotides, the CDR3 is TGTGCCAGCAGTGAAGCGGAAGGAGGAGGGAGCTATGGCTACACCTTC.